A single sample is the source of the 17 T cell receptor beta chains below, sequenced in a study of beta chain features in type 1 diabetes. Reverse transcribing all isolated RNA meant expressed TCRB transcripts were sequenced. The method was immunoSEQ multiplex PCR; TCRdb's version includes in-frame clones alone and lacks a portion of them. The sample gives around 500,000 clones, about an eighth of which show up once; more than 0.045% is in the top ten. The sequencing sample was made of naive CD4+ T cells from blood. These receptors were collected from a woman younger than 35 in good health.

This clone appeared a few times. Other nucleotide sequences from this sample produce the same CDR3. The V gene is TRBV28, the J gene TRBJ2-2; D possibly matches TRBD1 or TRBD2 (5 bases each). The CDR3 loop spans 15 amino acids. The germline V gene encodes CDR1 MDHEN and CDR2 SYDVKM. V lost 3 bases and J lost 0, with 8 bases in between. CDR3 in DNA: TGTGCCAGCAGTTTGGGGACGGCGAACACCGGGGAGCTGTTTTTT. This sequence encodes CASSLGTANTGELFF. The entire variable domain, with the rest obtained from reference TRBV28 and TRBJ2-2, is as follows: DVKVTQSSRYLVKRTGEKVFLECVQDMDHENMFWYRQDPGLGLRLIYFSYDVKMKEKGDIPEGYSVSREKKERFSLILESASTNQTSMYLCASSLGTANTGELFFGEGSRLTVL.

There are many counts of this clone. The chain couples TRBV29-1 to TRBJ2-1; D gene unclear. This CDR3 is built from 12 residues. Trimming removed 6 bases at V and 8 bases at J, with 14 bases between. Germline values: CDR1 SQVTM, CDR2 ANQGSEA. CDR3 in DNA: TGCAGCGTCAAAAGGGCAGACCATGAGCAGTTCTTC. Its protein is CSVKRADHEQFF.

The chain combines TRBV6-5 with TRBJ2-7, with D perhaps assigned TRBD1 or TRBD2 (5 bases each). This CDR3 has 13 amino acids. CDR1 is MNHEY and CDR2 is SVGAGI in the germline V gene. Trimming removed 10 bases at V and 2 bases at J, with 15 bases between. As DNA, the CDR3 is TGTGCCACGTCCCGGGGACGGGCCTACGAGCAGTACGTC. It is translated as CATSRGRAYEQYV.

The genes are TRBV9 and TRBJ2-5; 13 positions agree with TRBD2. V trimming: 4 bases; J trimming: 1 base; junction bases outside the gene matches: 7. Per the germline V gene, CDR1 is SGDLS and CDR2 is YYNGEE. The CDR3 is 17 amino acids. The CDR3: CASSWTSGGVVQETQYF. For the CDR3, the DNA is TGTGCCAGCAGCTGGACTAGCGGGGGAGTAGTCCAAGAGACCCAGTACTTC.

CDR3 sequence: CATSVRNRDHTEAFF. The CDR3 DNA sequence: TGTGCCACCAGCGTACGGAACAGGGATCACACTGAAGCTTTCTTT. The chain combines TRBV15 with TRBJ1-1, with D perhaps TRBD1 (6 bases). CDR3 length: 15 amino acids. Looked up from germline, CDR1 is LNHNV and CDR2 is YYDKDF (reference sequence). Trimming took off 5 bases at V and 3 bases at J, with 16 bases between the two ends. Drawing the rest from reference TRBV15 and TRBJ1-1, the complete variable domain is DAMVIQNPRYQVTQFGKPVTLSCSQTLNHNVMYWYQQKSSQAPKLLFHYYDKDFNNEADTPDNFQSRRPNTSFCFLDIRSPGLGDTAMYLCATSVRNRDHTEAFFGQGTRLTVV.

This chain joins TRBV6-5 and TRBJ2-3; 7 nucleotides match TRBD1. The germline V gene encodes CDR1 MNHEY and CDR2 SVGAGI. Unmatched junction bases numbered 8, after V lost 2 bases and J lost 9 bases. This CDR3 contains 14 residues. CDR3 sequence: CASSYAYRGYTQYF. Here the CDR3 DNA reads TGTGCCAGCAGTTACGCCTACAGGGGCTACACGCAGTATTTT.

The chain links TRBV5-6 to TRBJ2-3, with a tentative D call TRBD1 (6 bases). Trimming removed 1 base at V and 0 bases at J, with 15 bases between. The CDR3 covers 17 residues. From germline, CDR1 is SGHDT and CDR2 YYEEEE. CDR3 sequence reads: CASSLNFAGQSTDTQYF. The CDR3 DNA reads as TGTGCCAGCAGCTTGAATTTCGCCGGACAGAGCACAGATACGCAGTATTTT.

V usage is TRBV2 and J usage is TRBJ2-5; a weak D match, TRBD2 (5 bases). Germline V gene lookup returns CDR1 SNHLY and CDR2 FYNNEI. The CDR3 extends over 15 amino acids. V gave up 0 bases and J gave up 2 bases, with 10 bases separating them. The CDR3 protein is CASSEATGSQETQYF. CDR3 sequence (DNA): TGTGCCAGCAGTGAAGCAACGGGATCTCAAGAGACCCAGTACTTC.

The CDR3 reads CASSHNLAGYNEQFF. Written as DNA, the CDR3 is TGTGCCAGCAGTCACAACCTAGCGGGCTACAATGAGCAGTTCTTC. The rearrangement uses TRBV6-4 and TRBJ2-1, with 8 nucleotides matching TRBD2. The CDR3 is 15 amino acids. The V and J ends lost 5 bases and 3 bases, in that order; junction bases with no gene match: 6. Germline CDR1 is MRHNA and CDR2 is SNTAGT.

A few counts support this clone. The chain combines TRBV7-2 with TRBJ2-3; 7 nucleotides match TRBD2. The trim removed 1 base at V and 1 base at J, leaving 5 bases unmatched. Germline V gene data show CDR1 as SGHTA and CDR2 as FQGNSA. The CDR3 is 16 residues long. CDR3 in DNA: TGTGCCAGCAGCTTAGATGCCGCGGGGGGCACAGATACGCAGTATTTT. Protein: CASSLDAAGGTDTQYF.

The gene calls are TRBV30 and TRBJ2-5; 7 bases are shared with TRBD2. The germline gives CDR1 GTSNPN, CDR2 SVGIG (reference sequence). J was trimmed by 4 bases and V by 4 bases; bases with no gene match: 9. The CDR3 has 14 residues. For the CDR3, the DNA is TGTGCCTGGACCCGCGGGGGAGGCTCAGAGACCCAGTACTTC. Protein sequence: CAWTRGGGSETQYF.

This clone came up a few times. The J gene is TRBJ1-2, the V gene TRBV4-1, with D perhaps TRBD1 (6 bases). Germline V gene data show CDR1 as MGHRA and CDR2 as YSYEKL. Trimming removed 2 bases at V and 6 bases at J, with 25 bases between. The CDR3 loop spans 18 amino acids. CDR3 residues: CASSQPLRGPLWEHGYTF. CDR3 nucleotides: TGCGCCAGCAGCCAACCCCTCAGGGGCCCACTCTGGGAACATGGCTACACCTTC.

The CDR3 DNA sequence: TGTGCCAGCAGTTTTGGCTTTGAAAAACTGTTTTTT. It translates to CASSFGFEKLFF. This rearrangement joins TRBV27 to TRBJ1-4; no reliable D call. This CDR3 has 12 amino acids. Trimming cost V 3 bases and J 7 bases, with 6 bases left between them. CDR1 is MNHEY and CDR2 is SMNVEV in the germline V gene (reference sequence). The full variable domain, with the rest looked up from reference TRBV27 and TRBJ1-4, is EAQVTQNPRYLITVTGKKLTVTCSQNMNHEYMSWYRQDPGLGLRQIYYSMNVEVTDKGDVPEGYKVSRKEKRNFPLILESPSPNQTSLYFCASSFGFEKLFFGSGTQLSVL.

Only a few counts were recorded for this clone. This sequence joins TRBV21-1 and TRBJ2-7; the table names TRBD1, a call not compared with the DNA. TRBV21-1 is a known pseudogene. CDR3 length: 16 residues. CDR3 loop: CASSKPPAGGTYEQYF. The CDR3 nucleotides read TGTGCCAGCAGCAAGCCACCCGCAGGGGGCACCTACGAGCAGTACTTC.

This chain uses TRBV4-3 with TRBJ2-5; weak D call: TRBD2 (6 bases). CDR1 and CDR2 (germline): LGHNA, YSLEER. V lost 3 bases to trimming and J lost 2 bases, with 19 bases between them. The CDR3 runs 17 residues. The CDR3 DNA reads as TGCGCCAGCAGCCATGCCACTGGGGGACTTTTGCAAGAGACCCAGTACTTC. Translated, it gives CASSHATGGLLQETQYF.

The genes are TRBV29-1 and TRBJ2-2, with TRBD1 identical over 10 bases. V shed 7 bases and J 2 bases; nucleotides not matched to a gene: 7. Germline assignment: CDR1 SQVTM and CDR2 ANQGSEA. The CDR3 length is 15 residues. Here the CDR3 DNA reads TGCAGCGCCGCGGACAGGGGGTATAACACCGGGGAGCTGTTTTTT. The encoded protein is CSAADRGYNTGELFF.

The rearrangement uses TRBV28 and TRBJ2-1; D ambiguous. V lost 4 bases and J lost 7, with 5 bases in between. The germline gives CDR1 MDHEN, CDR2 SYDVKM. The CDR3 consists of 11 residues. CDR3 DNA: TGTGCCAGCAGTTATCAAAATGAGCAGTTCTTC. Translating it yields CASSYQNEQFF.